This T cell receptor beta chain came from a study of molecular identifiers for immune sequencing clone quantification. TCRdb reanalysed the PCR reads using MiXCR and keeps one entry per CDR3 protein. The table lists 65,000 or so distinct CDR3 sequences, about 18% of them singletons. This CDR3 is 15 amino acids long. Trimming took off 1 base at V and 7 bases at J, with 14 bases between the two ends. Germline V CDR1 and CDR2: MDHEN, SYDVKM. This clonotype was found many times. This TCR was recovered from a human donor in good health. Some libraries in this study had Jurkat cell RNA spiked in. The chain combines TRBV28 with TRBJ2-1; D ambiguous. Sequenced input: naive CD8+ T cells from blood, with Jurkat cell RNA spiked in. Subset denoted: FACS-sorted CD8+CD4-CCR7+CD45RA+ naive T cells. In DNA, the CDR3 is TGTGCCAGCAGTTTATCGGCTCCGGGTTGGAATGAGCAGTTCTTC. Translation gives CASSLSAPGWNEQFF. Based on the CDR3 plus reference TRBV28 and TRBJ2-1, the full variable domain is DVKVTQSSRYLVKRTGEKVFLECVQDMDHENMFWYRQDPGLGLRLIYFSYDVKMKEKGDIPEGYSVSREKKERFSLILESASTNQTSMYLCASSLSAPGWNEQFFGPGTRLTVL.